This entry describes one T cell receptor (beta chain). Its cognate antigen has yet to be identified. No base quality values were provided; no much bigger clone lies one nucleotide off. The trial excluded patients who had a history of autoimmune disease or were on systemic immunosuppression. In every dose cohort, peripheral blood was drawn for TCR sequencing at baseline, cycle 4 day 1, and cycle 7 day 1. Samples were obtained from an open-label, multicenter, first-in-human phase I dose-escalation trial of ivuxolimab. Adults with locally advanced or metastatic head and neck squamous cell, hepatocellular, melanoma or renal cell carcinoma were enrolled in the trial. Before TCR sequencing, CD4+ T cells and CD8+ T cells from peripheral blood were sorted into separate populations. Genomic DNA was isolated from the sorted cells so that the TCRbeta CDR3 region could be sequenced. TCRbeta CDR3 regions were sequenced using the immunoSEQ Assay. In TCRdb, the immuneACCESS table is reduced to in-frame sequences with V and J assigned. These tables do not hold every clone; where another copy was compared, an unresolved V gene accounts for under half, and the others remain unexplained. In all, the sample holds more than 100,000 clones, and about 93% of those were seen once. The ten most abundant clones make up 0.15% to 0.17% of the sample.

This specimen comes from a study of OX40 agonist ivuxolimab in advanced cancers. With respect to the entire study: Ivuxolimab was an agonistic, fully human IgG2 monoclonal antibody directed against OX40 (CD134), a costimulatory receptor. Intravenous ivuxolimab was administered to patients every 2 weeks at six dose levels: 0.01, 0.1, 0.3, 1.5, 3 and 10 mg/kg. The point of sequencing TCRbeta in the periphery was to test whether ivuxolimab changed TCR sequence diversity and drove clonal T-cell expansion. Patients were allowed to have had prior anti-PD-1, anti-PD-L1 or anti-CTLA-4 therapy, and 40% to 45% of the dose-escalation patients had previously received checkpoint inhibitors. In the dose-escalation cohort, nearly 85% of patients were male, and the mean age was roughly 56 years with a range of roughly 23 to 79. The paper reports the monotherapy dose-escalation portion (N of about 56 patients) of the phase I ivuxolimab trial. Among the approximately 54 dose-escalation patients, around 20 had hepatocellular carcinoma, about 15 melanoma, 9 renal cell carcinoma and 9 head and neck cancer. Three dose-escalation patients achieved partial responses, one with hepatocellular carcinoma and two with cutaneous melanoma. Points the paper makes about the study in general: In the 0.1-3.0 mg/kg groups, partial responders had among the lowest normalized peripheral clonal expansion, particularly in CD8+ T cells. Clonal expansion of both CD4+ and CD8+ blood T cells was observed from baseline to week 6 at doses 0.1 to 3.0 mg/kg. After ivuxolimab, more expanded clones were found on average in CD8+ T cells than in CD4+ T cells. Low levels of normalized T-cell clonal expansion were also shown by some nonresponding patients. The antigen specificity of the peripheral T cells that underwent clonal expansion was not determined.

From the cysteine through the phenylalanine, the CDR3 covers 14 amino acids. Only CDR3 DNA is held: 42 bases, read in frame from base 1. V loses 4 bases of germline sequence and J loses 4 bases, and the interval between the two ends is 13 bases. CDR1 and CDR2, per the germline V gene (reference sequence), are MNHEY and SMNVEV. The sequence derives from an adult with an advanced solid tumor such as melanoma, head and neck, liver or kidney cancer. The chain joins TRBV27 to TRBJ1-2, and perhaps TRBD1 as D gene, on 5 matching bases. The material sequenced was CD4+ or CD8+ T cells sorted from blood, taken in a trial of the OX40 agonist ivuxolimab. The CDR3 in this case is CASSSSRDFYGYTF. The nucleotide sequence is TGTGCCAGCAGTTCCAGCCGGGACTTCTATGGCTACACCTTC.